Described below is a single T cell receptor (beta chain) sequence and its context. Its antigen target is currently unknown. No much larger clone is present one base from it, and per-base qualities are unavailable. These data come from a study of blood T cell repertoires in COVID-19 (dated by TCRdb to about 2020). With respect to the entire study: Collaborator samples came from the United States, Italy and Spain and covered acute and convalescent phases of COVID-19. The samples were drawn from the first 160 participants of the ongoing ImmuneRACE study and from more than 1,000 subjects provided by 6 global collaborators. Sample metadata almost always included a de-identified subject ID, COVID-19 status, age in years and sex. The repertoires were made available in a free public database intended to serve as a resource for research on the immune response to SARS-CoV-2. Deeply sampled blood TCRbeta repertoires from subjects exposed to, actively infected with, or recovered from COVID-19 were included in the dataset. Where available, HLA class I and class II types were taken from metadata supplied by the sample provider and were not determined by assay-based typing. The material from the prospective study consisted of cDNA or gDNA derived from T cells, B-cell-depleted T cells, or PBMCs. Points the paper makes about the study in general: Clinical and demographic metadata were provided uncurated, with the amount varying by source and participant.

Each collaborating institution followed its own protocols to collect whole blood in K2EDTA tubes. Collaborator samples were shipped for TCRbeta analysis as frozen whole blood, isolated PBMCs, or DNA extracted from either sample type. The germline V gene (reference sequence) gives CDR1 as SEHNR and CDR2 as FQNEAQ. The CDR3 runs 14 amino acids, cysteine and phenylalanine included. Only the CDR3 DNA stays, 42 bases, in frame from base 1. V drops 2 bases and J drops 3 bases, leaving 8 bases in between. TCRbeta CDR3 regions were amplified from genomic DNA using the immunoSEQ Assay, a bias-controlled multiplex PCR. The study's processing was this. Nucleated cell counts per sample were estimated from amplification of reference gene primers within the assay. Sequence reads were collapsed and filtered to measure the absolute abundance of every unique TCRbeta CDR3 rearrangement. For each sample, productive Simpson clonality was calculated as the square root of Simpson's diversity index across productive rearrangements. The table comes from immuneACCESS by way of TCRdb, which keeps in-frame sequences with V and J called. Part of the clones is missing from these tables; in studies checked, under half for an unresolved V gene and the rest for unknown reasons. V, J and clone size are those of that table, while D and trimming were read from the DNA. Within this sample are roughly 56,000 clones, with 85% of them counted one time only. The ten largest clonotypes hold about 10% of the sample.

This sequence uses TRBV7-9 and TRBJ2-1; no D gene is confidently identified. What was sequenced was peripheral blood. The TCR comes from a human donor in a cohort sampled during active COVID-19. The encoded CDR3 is CASSLHAYYNEQFF. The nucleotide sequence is TGTGCCAGCAGCTTACACGCCTACTACAATGAGCAGTTCTTC.